What follows is one T cell receptor beta chain and its context. Its antigen is undetermined. The entry originates in a study of cytomegalovirus exposure and HLA in healthy donors. Turning to the study itself: Earlier results showed approximately 110 million unique TCR beta sequences derived from 150 million to 200 million T cells.

The primer mix had 60 Vbeta and 13 Jbeta primers. Profiled with immunoSEQ multiplex PCR; TCRdb holds only in-frame clones, not every one. The sample includes some 220,000 clones, around nine tenths of them seen just once. Study-level results: The presence/absence work took it that sequencing depth was about the same across donors. Some TCR beta chains (more than 150 of them) were listed as cytomegalovirus-associated.

The specimen sequenced was PBMCs. The clonotype was recovered from a woman between 18 and 29 years old in good health and CMV-seronegative.

The CDR3 nucleotides are TGTGCCAGCAGCTTTCCTGCGGGAGCTTACGAGCAGTACTTC. Translation gives CASSFPAGAYEQYF. This sequence joins TRBV5-8 and TRBJ2-7, with 7 nucleotides matching TRBD2. This CDR3 has 14 amino acids. J gave up 4 bases and V 2 bases, and 6 bases lay outside the gene matches. Germline V gives CDR1 SGHTS, CDR2 YDEGEE.